The T cell receptor (beta chain) under discussion was sequenced for a study of cytomegalovirus exposure and HLA in healthy donors. Overall study findings and caveats: Across all donors, roughly uniform sequencing depth was an assumption of the presence/absence analyses. TCR beta sequences reportedly predicted the HLA-A and HLA-B alleles of most subjects accurately. An ancestry cluster, one associated with Asian ancestry, reportedly showed fewer N-insertions than the approximately 660-donor mean in a later analysis.

The PCR contained 60 Vbeta and 13 Jbeta primers. Here immunoSEQ multiplex PCR was the method, and the copy in TCRdb shows in-frame clones only, minus some. Here the sample spans about 160,000 clones, roughly 84% being singletons. This CDR3 has 16 amino acids. The V end lost 6 bases, the J end lost 5 bases, and 22 bases lay between the germline ends. From germline, CDR1 is MDHEN and CDR2 SYDVKM. Concerning this clone: Its cognate antigen is unknown.

At collection, donors were nominally healthy, but unrecorded immune exposures were probable. This rearrangement joins TRBV28 to TRBJ1-2, with D perhaps matching TRBD1 (6 bases). The sequencing sample was made of PBMCs. The TCR comes from a woman aged 18-35 years in good health and CMV-seronegative. In DNA form, the CDR3 reads TGTGCCAGCAGCCCCACCGGGACACCGAATAGATATGGCTACACCTTC. It is translated as CASSPTGTPNRYGYTF.